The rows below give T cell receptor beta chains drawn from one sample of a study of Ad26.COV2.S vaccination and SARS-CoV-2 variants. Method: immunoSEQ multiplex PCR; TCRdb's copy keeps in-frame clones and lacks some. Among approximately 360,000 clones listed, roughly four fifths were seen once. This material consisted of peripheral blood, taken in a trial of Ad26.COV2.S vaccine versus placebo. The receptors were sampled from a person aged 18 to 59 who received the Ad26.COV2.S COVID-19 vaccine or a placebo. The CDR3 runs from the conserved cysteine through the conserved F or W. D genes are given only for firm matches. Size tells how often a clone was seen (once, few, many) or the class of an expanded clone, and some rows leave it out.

cdr3_nt: TGTGCCAGCAGTGGCCTGGGCCGGAATGAGCAGTTCTTC
cdr3_aa: CASSGLGRNEQFF
clone_size: .
j_call: TRBJ2-1
v_call: TRBV2
d_call: .
cdr3_length: 13

cdr3_nt: TGCGCCAGCAGCAATGGGACCTTCCAGGAAGCTTTCTTT
cdr3_aa: CASSNGTFQEAFF
clone_size: .
j_call: TRBJ1-1
v_call: TRBV5-1
d_call: .
cdr3_length: 13

cdr3_nt: TGCGCCAGCAGCCGGACAGGGGTTGGAGGAGAGACCCAGTACTTC
cdr3_aa: CASSRTGVGGETQYF
clone_size: .
j_call: TRBJ2-5
v_call: TRBV5-1
d_call: TRBD1
cdr3_length: 15

cdr3_nt: TGTGCCAGCAGGGTCCGGGGGGTCTTGAGTGAGCAGTTCTTC
cdr3_aa: CASRVRGVLSEQFF
clone_size: few
j_call: TRBJ2-1
v_call: TRBV2
d_call: TRBD2
cdr3_length: 14

cdr3_nt: TGTGCCAGCAGCCCTCCTGGGGGCCCAGCTGAAGCTTTCTTT
cdr3_aa: CASSPPGGPAEAFF
clone_size: .
j_call: TRBJ1-1
v_call: TRBV6-6
d_call: .
cdr3_length: 14

cdr3_nt: TGTGCCAGTAGTTGGTCGGGGAAAAGCTCCTACGAGCAGTACTTC
cdr3_aa: CASSWSGKSSYEQYF
clone_size: few
j_call: TRBJ2-7
v_call: TRBV19
d_call: .
cdr3_length: 15

cdr3_nt: TGTGCCAGCAGTTTGCGGCGTCATCTGGGTTCATACTTC
cdr3_aa: CASSLRRHLGSYF
clone_size: .
j_call: TRBJ2-7
v_call: TRBV28
d_call: .
cdr3_length: 13

cdr3_nt: TGTGCCAGCAAGTCAGGGAACACTGAAGCTTTCTTT
cdr3_aa: CASKSGNTEAFF
clone_size: .
j_call: TRBJ1-1
v_call: TRBV6-5
d_call: .
cdr3_length: 12

cdr3_nt: TGCGCCAGCATTGAGGGAACATACAGGCCCGGGGAGCTGTTTTTT
cdr3_aa: CASIEGTYRPGELFF
clone_size: many
j_call: TRBJ2-2
v_call: TRBV5-1
d_call: .
cdr3_length: 15

cdr3_nt: TGTGCCAGCAGCCGGGACAGGGAATACGAGCAGTACTTC
cdr3_aa: CASSRDREYEQYF
clone_size: few
j_call: TRBJ2-7
v_call: TRBV11-2
d_call: TRBD1
cdr3_length: 13

cdr3_nt: TGTGCCAGCAGGGAAATAGATACGCAGTATTTT
cdr3_aa: CASREIDTQYF
clone_size: .
j_call: TRBJ2-3
v_call: TRBV2
d_call: .
cdr3_length: 11

cdr3_nt: TGCAGCCTTGCATCGACAGGGGACAGTGGCTACACCTTC
cdr3_aa: CSLASTGDSGYTF
clone_size: .
j_call: TRBJ1-2
v_call: TRBV29-1
d_call: TRBD1
cdr3_length: 13

cdr3_nt: TGTGCCAGCAGCTTCGGACAGCAAGAGACCCAGTACTTC
cdr3_aa: CASSFGQQETQYF
clone_size: .
j_call: TRBJ2-5
v_call: TRBV7-6
d_call: .
cdr3_length: 13

cdr3_nt: TGTGCCAGCACTATTGACAGGGCCGCTGGAAACACCATATATTTT
cdr3_aa: CASTIDRAAGNTIYF
clone_size: .
j_call: TRBJ1-3
v_call: TRBV18
d_call: TRBD1
cdr3_length: 15

cdr3_nt: TGCGCCAGCAGCCGTATAGGGACTAGCACAGATACGCAGTATTTT
cdr3_aa: CASSRIGTSTDTQYF
clone_size: .
j_call: TRBJ2-3
v_call: TRBV4-1
d_call: .
cdr3_length: 15

cdr3_nt: TGTGCCAGCAGCTTAACTAGCGGGGGGCCTTACAATGAGCAGTTCTTC
cdr3_aa: CASSLTSGGPYNEQFF
clone_size: .
j_call: TRBJ2-1
v_call: TRBV7-2
d_call: TRBD2
cdr3_length: 16

cdr3_nt: TGTGCCAGCAGGTGGACAGTTAAGACCGGGGAGCTGTTTTTT
cdr3_aa: CASRWTVKTGELFF
clone_size: .
j_call: TRBJ2-2
v_call: TRBV3-1/TRBV3-2
d_call: .
cdr3_length: 14

cdr3_nt: TGTGCCAGCAGCTTACCTGGGGCCAACGTCCTGACTTTC
cdr3_aa: CASSLPGANVLTF
clone_size: .
j_call: TRBJ2-6
v_call: TRBV11-3
d_call: .
cdr3_length: 13

cdr3_nt: TGTGCCAGCAGCTTGGGTGTGAGCCCTGGGAACACTGAAGCTTTCTTT
cdr3_aa: CASSLGVSPGNTEAFF
clone_size: .
j_call: TRBJ1-1
v_call: TRBV5-4
d_call: .
cdr3_length: 16

cdr3_nt: TGTGCCAGCAGTATGAGTGGGAGCGGGGGGGAGACCCAGTACTTC
cdr3_aa: CASSMSGSGGETQYF
clone_size: .
j_call: TRBJ2-5
v_call: TRBV2
d_call: TRBD2
cdr3_length: 15

cdr3_nt: TGTGCCAGCAGCCCAAGAGCGGGTGAGACTGAAGCTTTCTTT
cdr3_aa: CASSPRAGETEAFF
clone_size: once
j_call: TRBJ1-1
v_call: TRBV7-2
d_call: .
cdr3_length: 14

cdr3_nt: TGTGCCAGCAGCTTAGGGATGGAACAGGGGAACCAGCCCCAGCATTTT
cdr3_aa: CASSLGMEQGNQPQHF
clone_size: .
j_call: TRBJ1-5
v_call: TRBV5-6
d_call: TRBD1
cdr3_length: 16

cdr3_nt: TGTGCCAGCAGCCAAGTTGCGGGAGGGTTCGATGAGCAGTTCTTC
cdr3_aa: CASSQVAGGFDEQFF
clone_size: .
j_call: TRBJ2-1
v_call: TRBV3-1/TRBV3-2
d_call: TRBD2
cdr3_length: 15

cdr3_nt: TGTGCCAGCAGCCAAGACGGACAGGGGGCGGAGGGCTACACCTTC
cdr3_aa: CASSQDGQGAEGYTF
clone_size: .
j_call: TRBJ1-2
v_call: TRBV14
d_call: TRBD1
cdr3_length: 15

cdr3_nt: TGTGCCAGCAGTGGACAGGCTAGGGGCTACACCTTC
cdr3_aa: CASSGQARGYTF
clone_size: .
j_call: TRBJ1-2
v_call: TRBV7-9
d_call: TRBD1
cdr3_length: 12

cdr3_nt: TGTGCCAGCAGCCCCAGACCGGATATCTCCTATAATTCACCCCTCCACTTT
cdr3_aa: CASSPRPDISYNSPLHF
clone_size: few
j_call: TRBJ1-6
v_call: TRBV9
d_call: .
cdr3_length: 17

cdr3_nt: TGTGCCAGCAGCCAAGTAGCGGGAGCGGCTGGAGATACGCAGTATTTT
cdr3_aa: CASSQVAGAAGDTQYF
clone_size: .
j_call: TRBJ2-3
v_call: TRBV3-1/TRBV3-2
d_call: TRBD2
cdr3_length: 16

cdr3_nt: TGTGCCAGCAGTGAAACGAGAGACTATGGCTACACCTTC
cdr3_aa: CASSETRDYGYTF
clone_size: .
j_call: TRBJ1-2
v_call: TRBV2
d_call: .
cdr3_length: 13

cdr3_nt: TGCAGCGTGGAACGCGGGGTAGGGACCCAGTACTTC
cdr3_aa: CSVERGVGTQYF
clone_size: once
j_call: TRBJ2-5
v_call: TRBV29-1
d_call: .
cdr3_length: 12

cdr3_nt: TGTGCCAGCAGCTTAGGCGCCCGGGGGGCGGAGACCCAGTACTTC
cdr3_aa: CASSLGARGAETQYF
clone_size: .
j_call: TRBJ2-5
v_call: TRBV7-9
d_call: .
cdr3_length: 15

cdr3_nt: TGTGCCAGCAGCTTGAGGCGTATGGGAGGCGAGACCCAGTACTTC
cdr3_aa: CASSLRRMGGETQYF
clone_size: once
j_call: TRBJ2-5
v_call: TRBV5-6
d_call: .
cdr3_length: 15

cdr3_nt: TGTGCCAGCAGTTTTGCGGGTCACACTGAAGCTTTCTTT
cdr3_aa: CASSFAGHTEAFF
clone_size: .
j_call: TRBJ1-1
v_call: TRBV12-3/TRBV12-4
d_call: .
cdr3_length: 13

cdr3_nt: TGTGCCAGTAGTTCTTATCCGGGACGCTCTAACTCTGGAAACACCATATATTTT
cdr3_aa: CASSSYPGRSNSGNTIYF
clone_size: .
j_call: TRBJ1-3
v_call: TRBV19
d_call: .
cdr3_length: 18

cdr3_nt: TGCGCCAGCAGCTTGCCCTCTTATCCTGGGGCCAACGTCCTGACTTTC
cdr3_aa: CASSLPSYPGANVLTF
clone_size: .
j_call: TRBJ2-6
v_call: TRBV5-1
d_call: .
cdr3_length: 16

cdr3_nt: TGTGCCAGCAGCCACCGGGGGGACAGGGGGCTTACTGGGGCCAACGTCCTGACTTTC
cdr3_aa: CASSHRGDRGLTGANVLTF
clone_size: .
j_call: TRBJ2-6
v_call: TRBV7-2
d_call: TRBD1
cdr3_length: 19

cdr3_nt: TGTGCCAGCAGTGATCCCTTCACCGGGGAGCTGTTTTTT
cdr3_aa: CASSDPFTGELFF
clone_size: .
j_call: TRBJ2-2
v_call: TRBV6-1
d_call: .
cdr3_length: 13

cdr3_nt: TGTGCCAGCAGCAAACTGACAGCATGGGCGCCCGAGCAGTACTTC
cdr3_aa: CASSKLTAWAPEQYF
clone_size: .
j_call: TRBJ2-7
v_call: TRBV21-1
d_call: .
cdr3_length: 15

cdr3_nt: TGTGCCAGTAGCACCTCTCAGGGGGCGCCGGGTGGCTACACCTTC
cdr3_aa: CASSTSQGAPGGYTF
clone_size: .
j_call: TRBJ1-2
v_call: TRBV19
d_call: TRBD1
cdr3_length: 15

cdr3_nt: TGTGCCAGCAAGCTTCCGGGTCGGCAGATAGGTGGCTACACCTTC
cdr3_aa: CASKLPGRQIGGYTF
clone_size: .
j_call: TRBJ1-2
v_call: TRBV6-5
d_call: .
cdr3_length: 15

cdr3_nt: TGCAGCGTGCCCCCGGGTAGCGGGGTCTACAATGAGCAGTTCTTC
cdr3_aa: CSVPPGSGVYNEQFF
clone_size: few
j_call: TRBJ2-1
v_call: TRBV29-1
d_call: TRBD2
cdr3_length: 15

cdr3_nt: TGTGCCAGCAGCTCCCCCCTGGGGGGCACTGAAGCTTTCTTT
cdr3_aa: CASSSPLGGTEAFF
clone_size: .
j_call: TRBJ1-1
v_call: TRBV7-8
d_call: .
cdr3_length: 14

cdr3_nt: TGCGCCAGCAGCTTACCGGACACCGGGGAGCTGTTTTTT
cdr3_aa: CASSLPDTGELFF
clone_size: .
j_call: TRBJ2-2
v_call: TRBV5-1
d_call: .
cdr3_length: 13

cdr3_nt: TGCAGCGTTATTATAGCGGGAAGAGGAGAGACCCAGTACTTC
cdr3_aa: CSVIIAGRGETQYF
clone_size: .
j_call: TRBJ2-5
v_call: TRBV29-1
d_call: TRBD2
cdr3_length: 14